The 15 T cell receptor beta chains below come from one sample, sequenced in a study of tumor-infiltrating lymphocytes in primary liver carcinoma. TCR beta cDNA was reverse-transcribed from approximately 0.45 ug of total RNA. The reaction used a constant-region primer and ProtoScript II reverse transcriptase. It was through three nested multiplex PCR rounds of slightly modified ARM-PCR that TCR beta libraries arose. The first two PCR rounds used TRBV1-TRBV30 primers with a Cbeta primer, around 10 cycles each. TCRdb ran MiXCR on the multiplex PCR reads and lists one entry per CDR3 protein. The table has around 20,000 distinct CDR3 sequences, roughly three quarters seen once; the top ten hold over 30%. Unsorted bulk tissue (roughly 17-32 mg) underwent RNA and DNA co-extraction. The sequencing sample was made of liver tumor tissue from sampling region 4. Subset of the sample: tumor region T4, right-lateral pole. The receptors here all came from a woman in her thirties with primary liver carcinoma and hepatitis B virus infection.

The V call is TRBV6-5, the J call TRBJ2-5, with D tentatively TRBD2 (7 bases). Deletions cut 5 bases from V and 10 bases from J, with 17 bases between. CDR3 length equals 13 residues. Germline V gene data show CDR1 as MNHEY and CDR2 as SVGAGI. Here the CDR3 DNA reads TGTGCCAGCAGTACAGACGGGGGGCCGATCCAGTACTTC. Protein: CASSTDGGPIQYF.

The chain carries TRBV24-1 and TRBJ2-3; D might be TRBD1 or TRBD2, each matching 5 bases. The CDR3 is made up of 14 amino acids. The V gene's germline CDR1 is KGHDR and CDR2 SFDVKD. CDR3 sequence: CVASDAIGTVTQYF. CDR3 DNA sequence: TGTGTCGCCAGTGATGCTATCGGGACGGTAACGCAGTATTTT.

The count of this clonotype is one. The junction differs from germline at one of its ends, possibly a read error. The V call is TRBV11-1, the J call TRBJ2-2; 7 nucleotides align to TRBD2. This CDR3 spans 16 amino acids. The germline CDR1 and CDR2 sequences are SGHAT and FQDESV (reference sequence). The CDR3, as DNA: TGTGTCAGCAGCGGGGTTATGGCGGGAGTGTCCGGGGAGTTGTTTTTT. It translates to CVSSGVMAGVSGELFF.

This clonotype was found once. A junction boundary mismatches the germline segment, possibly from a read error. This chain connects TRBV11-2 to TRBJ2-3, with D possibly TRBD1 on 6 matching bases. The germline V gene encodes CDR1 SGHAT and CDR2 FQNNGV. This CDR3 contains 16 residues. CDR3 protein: CASILRGTSSTDTQYF. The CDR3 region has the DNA TGTGCCAGCATCCTGAGGGGGACGTCGAGCACAGATACGCAATATTTT. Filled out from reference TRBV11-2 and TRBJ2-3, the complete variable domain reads EAGVAQSPRYKIIEKRQSVAFWCNPISGHATLYWYQQILGQGPKLLIQFQNNGVVDDSQLPKDRFSAERLKGVDSTLKIQPAKLEDSAVYLCASILRGTSSTDTQYFGPGTRLTVL.

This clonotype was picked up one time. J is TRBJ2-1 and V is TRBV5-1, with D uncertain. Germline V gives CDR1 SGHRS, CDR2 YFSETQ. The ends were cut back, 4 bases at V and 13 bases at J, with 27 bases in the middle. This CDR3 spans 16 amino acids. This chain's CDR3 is CASSHLGISSYNVQFF. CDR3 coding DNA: TGCGCCAGCAGCCATCTGGGCATCAGCTCCTACAATGTACAGTTCTTC. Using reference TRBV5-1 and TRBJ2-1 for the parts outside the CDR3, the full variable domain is KAGVTQTPRYLIKTRGQQVTLSCSPISGHRSVSWYQQTPGQGLQFLFEYFSETQRNKGNFPGRFSGRQFSNSRSEMNVSTLELGDSALYLCASSHLGISSYNVQFFGPGTRLTVL.

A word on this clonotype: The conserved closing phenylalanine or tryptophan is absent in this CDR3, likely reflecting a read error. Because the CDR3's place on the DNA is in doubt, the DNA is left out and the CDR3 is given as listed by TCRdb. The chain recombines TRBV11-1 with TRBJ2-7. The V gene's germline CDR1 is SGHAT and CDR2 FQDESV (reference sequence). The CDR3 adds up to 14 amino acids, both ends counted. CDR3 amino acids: CDSSLVTGTYEQYS.

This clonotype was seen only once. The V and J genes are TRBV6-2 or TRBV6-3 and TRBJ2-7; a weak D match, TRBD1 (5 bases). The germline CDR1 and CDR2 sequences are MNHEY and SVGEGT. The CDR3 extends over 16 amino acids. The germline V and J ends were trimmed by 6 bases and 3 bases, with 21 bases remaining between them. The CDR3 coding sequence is TGTGCCAGCAGCTACCCTGTGACAGCACCATTCTACGAGCAGTACTTC. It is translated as CASSYPVTAPFYEQYF.

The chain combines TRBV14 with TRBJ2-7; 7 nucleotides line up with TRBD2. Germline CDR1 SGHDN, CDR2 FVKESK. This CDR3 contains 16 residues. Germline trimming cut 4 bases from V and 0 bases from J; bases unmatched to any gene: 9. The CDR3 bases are TGTGCCAGCAGCCGGTGGGCCAGCGGGATCTCCTACGAGCAGTACTTC. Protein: CASSRWASGISYEQYF.

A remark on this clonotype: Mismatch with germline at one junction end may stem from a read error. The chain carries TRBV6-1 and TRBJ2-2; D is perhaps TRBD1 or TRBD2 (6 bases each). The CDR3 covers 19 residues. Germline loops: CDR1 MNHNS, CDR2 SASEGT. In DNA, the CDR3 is TGTGCCAGCAGTGTAACCCTTCCCGGGGGCGCAGCGAACACTGGGGAGCTGTTTTTT. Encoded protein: CASSVTLPGGAANTGELFF.

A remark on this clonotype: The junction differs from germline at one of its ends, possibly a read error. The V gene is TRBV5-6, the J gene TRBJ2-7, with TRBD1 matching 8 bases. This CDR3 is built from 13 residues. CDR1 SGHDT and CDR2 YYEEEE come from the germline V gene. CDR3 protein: CANSLRTGLSEYF. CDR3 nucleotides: TGCGCCAACAGCTTACGGACAGGGCTATCGGAGTACTTC. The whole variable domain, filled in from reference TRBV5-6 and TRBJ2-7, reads DAGVTQSPTHLIKTRGQQVTLRCSPKSGHDTVSWYQQALGQGPQFIFQYYEEEERQRGNFPDRFSGHQFPNYSSELNVNALLLGDSALYLCANSLRTGLSEYFGPGTRLTVT.

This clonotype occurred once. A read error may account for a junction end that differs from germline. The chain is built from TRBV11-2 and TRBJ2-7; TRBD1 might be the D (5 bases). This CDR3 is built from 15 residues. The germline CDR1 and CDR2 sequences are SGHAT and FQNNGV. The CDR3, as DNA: TGTGCCAGTAGCTTAGATCGTGCCAGGGCATACGAGCAGTACTTC. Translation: CASSLDRARAYEQYF.

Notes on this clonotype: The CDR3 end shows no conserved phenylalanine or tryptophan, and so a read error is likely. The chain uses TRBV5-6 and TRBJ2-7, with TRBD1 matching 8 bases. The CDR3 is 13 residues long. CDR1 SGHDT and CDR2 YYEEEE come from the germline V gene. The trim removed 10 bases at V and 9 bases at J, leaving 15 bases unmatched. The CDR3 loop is CAVSLRTGLSQYS. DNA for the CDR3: TGTGCCGTCAGCTTACGGACAGGGCTATCGCAGTACTCC.

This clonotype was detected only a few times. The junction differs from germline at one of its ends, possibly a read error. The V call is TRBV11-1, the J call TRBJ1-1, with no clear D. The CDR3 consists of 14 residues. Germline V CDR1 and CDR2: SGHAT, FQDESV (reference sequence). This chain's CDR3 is CACSFGQDYTEAFF. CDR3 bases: TGTGCCTGCAGCTTCGGGCAGGACTATACTGAAGCTTTCTTT.

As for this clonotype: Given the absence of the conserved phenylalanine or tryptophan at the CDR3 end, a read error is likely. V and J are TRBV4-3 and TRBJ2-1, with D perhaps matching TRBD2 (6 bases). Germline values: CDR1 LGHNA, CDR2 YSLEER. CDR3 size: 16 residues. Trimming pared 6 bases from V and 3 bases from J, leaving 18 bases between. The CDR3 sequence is CASSQYAGSFYNEQFL. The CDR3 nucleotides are TGCGCCAGCAGTCAATATGCGGGAAGCTTCTACAATGAGCAGTTCTTA.

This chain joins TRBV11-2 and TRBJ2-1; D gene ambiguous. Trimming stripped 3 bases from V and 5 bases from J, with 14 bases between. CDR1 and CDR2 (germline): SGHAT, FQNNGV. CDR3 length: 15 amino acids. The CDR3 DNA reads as TGTGCCAGCAGCTTGTTGGAGCGAGCTAACAATGAGCAGTTCTTC. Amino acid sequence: CASSLLERANNEQFF.